This entry is about one TCR beta chain. The antigen is undetermined. Trimming stripped 8 bases from V and 5 bases from J, with 10 bases between. The germline CDR1 and CDR2 sequences are LNHDA and SQIVND (reference sequence). The CDR3 is made up of 11 amino acids. All participating donors were Caucasian adults from Nashville, Tennessee. These data belong to a study of shared clonotypes between healthy human individuals. Study-wide points: Donor clonotype sharing was expected to depend on sequencing depth.

Assay: immunoSEQ multiplex PCR; the TCRdb copy retains only in-frame clones and omits some. The sample shows hundreds of thousands of clones, roughly three quarters of them seen only once. The receptor comes from a woman in her thirties or forties in good health. Some clones in this sample may be carry-over from other donors' samples. The V and J genes are TRBV19 and TRBJ2-7, with a weak D call TRBD2 (6 bases). Specimen: PBMCs. CDR3 nucleotides: TGTGCCAGTCGTAGCGGAAACGAGCAGTACTTC. This encodes CASRSGNEQYF.